These 2 T cell receptor beta chains were all obtained from the same sample, sequenced in a study of T-cell reconstitution after alpha-beta-depleted transplantation in children. Researchers prepared the TCRbeta library using unique molecular identifiers, the study reports. TCRdb itself ran the PCR reads through MiXCR, one entry per CDR3 protein. This sample carries 540,000 or so distinct CDR3 sequences, more than 20% of them seen once, and the ten largest clones take roughly 14%. Sequenced material: PBMCs, mostly from graft donor cells, taken 360 days after TCRalphabeta/CD19-depleted stem cell transplant. The receptors come from a boy under two years old who had a stem cell transplant for acute myeloid leukemia, so the T cells may come from the graft donor.

This clonotype was recorded a few times. The chain combines TRBV29-1 with TRBJ1-1, with TRBD1 matching 7 bases. Germline V gives CDR1 SQVTM, CDR2 ANQGSEA. V lost 6 bases, J lost 5 bases, and 9 bases stayed unmatched. This CDR3 is 13 amino acids long. The CDR3 loop is CSVLDRVETEAFF. DNA for the CDR3: TGCAGCGTACTCGACAGGGTAGAGACTGAAGCTTTCTTT.

This clonotype occurred a few times. The CDR3 DNA is TGCAGTGCTAGATATAAGTCGCTATCCTCCGTTGGGCCCTATGGCTACACCTTC. It yields the protein CSARYKSLSSVGPYGYTF. The rearrangement uses TRBV20-1 and TRBJ1-2; D not resolved. This CDR3 is 18 amino acids long. The germline CDR1 and CDR2 sequences are DFQATT and SNEGSKA (reference sequence). V lost 2 bases, J lost 4 bases, and 26 bases lay in between.